Each of the 30 T cell receptor beta chains below was sequenced from the same sample in a study of T cell responses to AZD1222 COVID-19 vaccine. TCRdb's copy holds only in-frame clones and misses some; the assay was immunoSEQ multiplex PCR. The sample lists over 95,000 clones; about 89% were seen once. This specimen was peripheral blood, taken on day 0 of AZD1222 vaccination. All receptors come from an adult in good health.

The sample holds a few counts of this clone. The CDR3 bases are TGTGCCAGCAGTTTCAACCGACAGGGCTTCGGCTATGGCTACACCTTC. Protein product: CASSFNRQGFGYGYTF. This sequence joins TRBV27 and TRBJ1-2; 7 bases agree with TRBD1. Per the germline V gene, CDR1 is MNHEY and CDR2 is SMNVEV (reference sequence). CDR3 length equals 16 residues. The ends lost 3 bases at V and 4 bases at J; junction bases unmatched: 11.

This clone is labeled medium-sized. J is TRBJ2-7 and V is TRBV19, with D possibly TRBD2 on 6 matching bases. The CDR3 loop spans 15 amino acids. V shed 3 bases and J shed 6 bases, with 18 bases lying between them. Germline V gene sequence: CDR1 LNHDA, CDR2 SQIVND (reference sequence). This CDR3 reads CASSIPDGAGGEQYF. In DNA form, the CDR3 reads TGTGCCAGTAGTATCCCGGACGGAGCGGGTGGCGAGCAGTACTTC.

This clone was detected many times. The rearrangement uses TRBV4-3 and TRBJ2-7, with D tentatively TRBD1 (6 bases). The V and J ends lost 5 bases and 0 bases respectively, with 11 bases between them. The CDR3 has 14 residues. Germline CDR1 and CDR2: LGHNA and YSLEER. CDR3 DNA: TGCGCCAGCAGCGCCCTACAGGGCTCCTACGAGCAGTACTTC. The encoded protein is CASSALQGSYEQYF.

The rearrangement uses TRBV6-5 and TRBJ2-7, with TRBD2 identical over 9 bases. From germline, CDR1 is MNHEY and CDR2 SVGAGI. This CDR3 comprises 16 residues. With V trimmed by 4 bases and J by 2 bases, 9 bases remained unmatched. The CDR3 is CASSSPTSGGAYEQYF. CDR3 sequence (DNA): TGTGCCAGCAGTTCCCCGACTAGCGGAGGGGCCTACGAGCAGTACTTC.

This clone was detected only once. The rearrangement joins TRBV5-1 to TRBJ1-6; the D gene is possibly TRBD1 (6 bases). The CDR3 is made up of 15 amino acids. The germline gives CDR1 SGHRS, CDR2 YFSETQ. Deletions cut 1 base from V and 6 bases from J, with 11 bases between. The CDR3 spells CASSLRGEGNSPLHF. The CDR3 DNA follows: TGCGCCAGCAGCTTGAGGGGGGAAGGTAATTCACCCCTCCACTTT.

The chain joins TRBV18 to TRBJ2-1; D gene unclear. Germline V gives CDR1 KGHSH, CDR2 LQKENI. The CDR3 is 15 amino acids. V lost 6 bases, J lost 1 base, and 13 bases lay in between. The CDR3 region has the DNA TGTGCCAGCTCGCCTGCTGCAGAATCCTACAATGAGCAGTTCTTC. Translation gives CASSPAAESYNEQFF.

This chain joins TRBV28 and TRBJ1-2; no reliable D call. This CDR3 is built from 15 residues. V was shortened by 2 bases and J by 0 bases, with 10 bases between the two germline ends. CDR1 and CDR2 from the germline V gene are MDHEN and SYDVKM. CDR3 DNA: TGTGCCAGCAGTTTAAACACCCACGCTAACTATGGCTACACCTTC. Amino acid sequence: CASSLNTHANYGYTF.

This sequence joins TRBV7-9 and TRBJ2-7; the match to TRBD1 covers 9 bases. V trimming: 5 bases; J trimming: 4 bases; junction bases outside the gene matches: 9. The CDR3 is made up of 15 amino acids. Germline CDR1 and CDR2: SEHNR and FQNEAQ (reference sequence). CDR3 DNA: TGTGCCAGCAGCCTCGGGACAGGGCAGTTGTACGAGCAGTACTTC. Protein product: CASSLGTGQLYEQYF.

The chain joins TRBV5-5 to TRBJ1-4; 7 bases fit TRBD1. Germline CDR1 and CDR2: SGHKS and YYEKEE (reference sequence). The CDR3 has 15 amino acids. After removal of 3 bases from V and 5 bases from J, the junction contained 7 bases not matched to a gene. The CDR3 loop reads CASSSTGTENEKLFF. The DNA for the CDR3 is TGTGCCAGCAGCTCGACCGGGACAGAGAATGAAAAACTGTTTTTT.

The J gene is TRBJ2-2, the V gene TRBV6-5; 7 positions agree with TRBD1. V trimming: 10 bases; J trimming: 3 bases; junction bases outside the gene matches: 8. CDR1 MNHEY and CDR2 SVGAGI come from the germline V gene. The CDR3 length is 14 residues. The CDR3: CATHRGTDTGELFF. The CDR3 DNA sequence: TGTGCCACCCACAGGGGTACCGACACCGGGGAGCTGTTTTTT.

The V and J genes are TRBV5-1 and TRBJ2-2; D gene uncertain. From germline, CDR1 is SGHRS and CDR2 YFSETQ. V lost 0 bases and J lost 2, with 5 bases in between. CDR3 length equals 14 residues. CDR3 sequence (DNA): TGCGCCAGCAGCTTGGATCCTAACACCGGGGAGCTGTTTTTT. This sequence encodes CASSLDPNTGELFF.

This clone was recorded a few times. This chain links TRBV6-2 or TRBV6-3 with TRBJ1-4; 7 bases line up with TRBD1. J gave up 5 bases and V 0 bases, and 15 bases lay outside the gene matches. CDR1 is MNHEY, CDR2 SVGEGT, per germline. The CDR3 extends over 19 amino acids. DNA for the CDR3: TGTGCCAGCAGTTACTCGATTCTAGGTCTCGGGGACAGAAATGAAAAACTGTTTTTT. This codes for CASSYSILGLGDRNEKLFF.

The chain couples TRBV4-2 to TRBJ1-2; D might be TRBD1 (5 bases). Germline V CDR1 and CDR2: LGHNA, YNFKEQ. The CDR3 consists of 16 residues. The germline V and J ends were trimmed by 1 base and 8 bases, with 20 bases remaining between them. CDR3 residues: CASSQVWSGAAQGYTF. The CDR3 coding sequence is TGTGCCAGCAGCCAAGTTTGGAGTGGGGCAGCTCAAGGCTACACCTTC.

The gene calls are TRBV4-2 and TRBJ1-5; D is unclear. The CDR3 is 16 amino acids. Trimming stripped 0 bases from V and 6 bases from J, with 15 bases between. Germline V gives CDR1 LGHNA, CDR2 YNFKEQ. The CDR3 sequence is CASSQDREVGGQPQHF. The CDR3 DNA sequence: TGTGCCAGCAGCCAAGATCGGGAAGTGGGAGGTCAGCCCCAGCATTTT.

The chain has TRBV9 and TRBJ2-1, with 15 bases lining up with TRBD2. V gave up 4 bases and J gave up 3 bases; unmatched junction bases: 8. Germline V gene lookup returns CDR1 SGDLS and CDR2 YYNGEE. This CDR3 has 18 residues. CDR3 in DNA: TGTGCCAGCAGCCCCAGGACTAGCGGGAGGGCCTTCTACAATGAGCAGTTCTTC. It translates to CASSPRTSGRAFYNEQFF.

In nucleotides, the CDR3 is TGTGCCAGCAGCTTAGGATGGACAAACACCGGGGAGCTGTTTTTT. Translating it yields CASSLGWTNTGELFF. This chain links TRBV7-9 with TRBJ2-2, with D perhaps matching TRBD1 (5 bases). V was clipped by 1 base and J by 2 bases, with 8 bases between them. The length of the CDR3 is 15 residues. CDR1 and CDR2 from the germline V gene are SEHNR and FQNEAQ (reference sequence).

Comments on this clone: The sample carries other DNA sequences with the same CDR3. The CDR3 here is CASSPGQTYNSPLHF. The CDR3 nucleotides read TGTGCCAGCTCACCGGGACAGACTTATAATTCACCCCTCCACTTT. The rearrangement links TRBV18 to TRBJ1-6; 7 bases align to TRBD1. Germline lookup yields CDR1 KGHSH and CDR2 LQKENI. CDR3 size: 15 residues. The V gene end was trimmed by 3 bases and the J gene end by 4 bases; junction bases not matched to a gene: 3.

The chain couples TRBV28 to TRBJ2-3; D gene uncertain. Germline V CDR1 and CDR2: MDHEN, SYDVKM. This CDR3 is built from 12 residues. The V end was cut by 3 bases, the J end by 5 bases, with 6 bases between. This chain's CDR3 is CASSLNQDTQYF. The DNA for the CDR3 is TGTGCCAGCAGTTTGAATCAAGATACGCAGTATTTT.

CDR3 in amino acids: CASSFSAGIYEQYF. The CDR3, as DNA: TGTGCCAGCAGCTTCTCAGCGGGGATCTACGAGCAGTACTTC. This chain uses TRBV11-2 with TRBJ2-7; 7 bases line up with TRBD2. Losses at the gene ends were 3 bases for V and 3 bases for J; bases not matched to a gene: 5. Germline values: CDR1 SGHAT, CDR2 FQNNGV. The CDR3 is 14 amino acids.

The chain has TRBV18 and TRBJ1-2, with 8 bases that match TRBD1. This CDR3 comprises 15 residues. Germline loops: CDR1 KGHSH, CDR2 LQKENI. V dropped 5 bases and J dropped 6; count of bases not matched to a gene: 11. CDR3 DNA sequence: TGTGCCAGCTCAGTCTCGAAGGGACAGGTGGATGGCTACACCTTC. It codes for CASSVSKGQVDGYTF.

The genes are TRBV6-4 and TRBJ1-1, with 9 bases identical to TRBD1. V lost 5 bases, J lost 6 bases, and 10 bases stayed unmatched. This CDR3 region has 15 residues. Germline CDR1 reads MRHNA; CDR2 reads SNTAGT. The CDR3 coding sequence is TGTGCCAGCAGTTCCGCGGACAGGGGAGGCGCTGAAGCTTTCTTT. This gives the protein CASSSADRGGAEAFF.

This chain joins TRBV6-5 and TRBJ2-7; 7 bases line up with TRBD2. Germline CDR1 is MNHEY and CDR2 is SVGAGI. The V gene end was trimmed by 1 base and the J gene end by 0 bases; junction bases not matched to a gene: 3. The CDR3 runs to 15 residues. In DNA, the CDR3 is TGTGCCAGCAGTTACTTACGCGGGAGCTCCTACGAGCAGTACTTC. Its protein product is CASSYLRGSSYEQYF.

This chain links TRBV27 with TRBJ1-1; the match to TRBD1 covers 11 bases. V dropped 6 bases and J dropped 11; count of bases not matched to a gene: 8. The CDR3 is 13 amino acids. Germline V gene sequence: CDR1 MNHEY, CDR2 SMNVEV (reference sequence). The CDR3 bases are TGTGCCAGCAGCTTCCCGGACAGGGGGCATGCTTTCTTT. Protein sequence: CASSFPDRGHAFF.

V and J are TRBV19 and TRBJ2-3; 9 nucleotides match TRBD1. The CDR3 loop spans 15 amino acids. CDR1 is LNHDA and CDR2 is SQIVND in the germline V gene (reference sequence). Trimming cost V 6 bases and J 7 bases; bases outside gene matches: 11. The CDR3, as DNA: TGTGCCAGTAGCGCACTCCGGGACAGGGATTATACGCAGTATTTT. It specifies CASSALRDRDYTQYF.

V gene TRBV6-5 combines with J gene TRBJ1-3; D is perhaps TRBD1 (5 bases). Germline CDR1 is MNHEY and CDR2 is SVGAGI. With 2 bases removed from V and 1 base from J, the gap between germline ends came to 12 bases. The CDR3 has 16 amino acids. This CDR3 is CASSYSGAGSGNTIYF. The CDR3 DNA sequence: TGTGCCAGCAGTTACAGCGGGGCCGGGTCTGGAAACACCATATATTTT.

The V and J genes are TRBV15 and TRBJ2-3, with D possibly TRBD2 on 5 matching bases. Germline V gives CDR1 LNHNV, CDR2 YYDKDF (reference sequence). CDR3 size: 14 residues. Trimming removed 1 base from V and 4 bases from J, with 9 bases in between. For the CDR3, the DNA is TGTGCCACCAGCAGAGGAGGGAGTTCAGATACGCAGTATTTT. Protein product: CATSRGGSSDTQYF. The full variable domain, rest sourced from reference TRBV15 and TRBJ2-3, is DAMVIQNPRYQVTQFGKPVTLSCSQTLNHNVMYWYQQKSSQAPKLLFHYYDKDFNNEADTPDNFQSRRPNTSFCFLDIRSPGLGDTAMYLCATSRGGSSDTQYFGPGTRLTVL.

The rearrangement uses TRBV2 and TRBJ1-1, with 7 bases identical to TRBD1. The CDR3 is 14 amino acids. V gave up 6 bases and J gave up 7 bases; unmatched junction bases: 11. Germline V gene data show CDR1 as SNHLY and CDR2 as FYNNEI. The CDR3 sequence: CASRAYDRVGEAFF. DNA of the CDR3: TGTGCCAGCAGGGCATACGACAGGGTTGGTGAAGCTTTCTTT.

Regarding this clone: Other DNA sequences in this sample translate to the same CDR3. The CDR3 here is CASRRTGGGYGYTF. CDR3 coding DNA: TGTGCCAGCCGCCGCACGGGGGGTGGCTATGGCTACACCTTC. The chain combines TRBV27 with TRBJ1-2; TRBD1 is a possible D gene (5 bases). The germline V and J ends were trimmed by 8 bases and 4 bases, with 17 bases remaining between them. Germline values: CDR1 MNHEY, CDR2 SMNVEV (reference sequence). The length of the CDR3 is 14 residues.

The chain joins TRBV4-3 to TRBJ2-3; TRBD2 agrees at 7 bases. After removal of 4 bases from V and 2 bases from J, the junction contained 15 bases not matched to a gene. This CDR3 comprises 18 residues. Germline V gene data show CDR1 as LGHNA and CDR2 as YSLEER. CDR3 sequence reads: CASSRNWGEGPFTDTQYF. The CDR3 nucleotides are TGCGCCAGCAGCCGGAATTGGGGGGAGGGCCCCTTCACAGATACGCAGTATTTT.

The chain employs TRBV24-1 and TRBJ2-5; 8 positions match TRBD2. Per the germline V gene, CDR1 is KGHDR and CDR2 is SFDVKD. The CDR3 loop spans 13 amino acids. Trimming removed 9 bases from V and 2 bases from J; junction bases left unmatched: 4. The CDR3 DNA reads TGTGCCACCGGGACGGGGGGGCAAGAGACCCAGTACTTC. Translation: CATGTGGQETQYF.